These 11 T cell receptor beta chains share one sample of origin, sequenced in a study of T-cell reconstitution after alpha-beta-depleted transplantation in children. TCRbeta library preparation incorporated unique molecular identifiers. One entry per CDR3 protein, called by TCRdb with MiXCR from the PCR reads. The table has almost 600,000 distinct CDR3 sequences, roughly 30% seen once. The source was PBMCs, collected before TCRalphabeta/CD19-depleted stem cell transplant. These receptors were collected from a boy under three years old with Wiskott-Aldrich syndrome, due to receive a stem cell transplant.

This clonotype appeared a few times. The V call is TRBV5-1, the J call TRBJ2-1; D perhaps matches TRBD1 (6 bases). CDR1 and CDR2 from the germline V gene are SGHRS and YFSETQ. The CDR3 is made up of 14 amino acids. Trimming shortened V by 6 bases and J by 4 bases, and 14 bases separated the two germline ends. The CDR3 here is CASTIRTDYNEQFF. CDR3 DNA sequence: TGCGCCAGCACCATAAGGACAGATTACAATGAGCAGTTCTTC.

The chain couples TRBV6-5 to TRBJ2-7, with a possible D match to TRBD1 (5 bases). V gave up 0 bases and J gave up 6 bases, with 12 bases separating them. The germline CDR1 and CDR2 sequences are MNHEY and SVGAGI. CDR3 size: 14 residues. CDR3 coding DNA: TGTGCCAGCAGTTACTCGGGGCCTAGGGGCGAGCAGTACTTC. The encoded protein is CASSYSGPRGEQYF.

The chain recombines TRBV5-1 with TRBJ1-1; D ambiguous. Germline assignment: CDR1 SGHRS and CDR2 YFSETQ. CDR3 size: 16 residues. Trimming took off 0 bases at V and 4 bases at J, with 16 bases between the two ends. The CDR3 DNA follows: TGCGCCAGCAGCTTGGTCCGGAGAGCAAGGTTCACTGAAGCTTTCTTT. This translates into CASSLVRRARFTEAFF.

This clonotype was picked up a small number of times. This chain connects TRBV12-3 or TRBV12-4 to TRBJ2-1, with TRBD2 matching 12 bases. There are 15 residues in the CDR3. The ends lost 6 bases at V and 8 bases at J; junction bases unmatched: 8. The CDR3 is CASRTTSGRGDEQFF. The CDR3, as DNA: TGTGCCAGCAGAACGACTAGCGGGAGAGGAGATGAGCAGTTCTTC.

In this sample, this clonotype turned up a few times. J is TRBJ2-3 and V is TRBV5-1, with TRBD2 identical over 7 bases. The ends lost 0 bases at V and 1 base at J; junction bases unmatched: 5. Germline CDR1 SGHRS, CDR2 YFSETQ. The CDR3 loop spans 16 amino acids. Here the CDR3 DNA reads TGCGCCAGCAGCTTGGCCCAGCTAGCGGGCACAGATACGCAGTATTTT. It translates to CASSLAQLAGTDTQYF. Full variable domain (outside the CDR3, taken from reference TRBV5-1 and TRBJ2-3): KAGVTQTPRYLIKTRGQQVTLSCSPISGHRSVSWYQQTPGQGLQFLFEYFSETQRNKGNFPGRFSGRQFSNSRSEMNVSTLELGDSALYLCASSLAQLAGTDTQYFGPGTRLTVL.

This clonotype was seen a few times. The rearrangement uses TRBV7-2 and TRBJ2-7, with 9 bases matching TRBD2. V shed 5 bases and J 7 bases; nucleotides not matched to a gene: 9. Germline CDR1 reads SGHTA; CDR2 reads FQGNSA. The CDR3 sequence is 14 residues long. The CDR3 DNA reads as TGTGCCAGCAGCCCCCTGCGGGAGGGCCGAGAGCAGTACTTC. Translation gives CASSPLREGREQYF.

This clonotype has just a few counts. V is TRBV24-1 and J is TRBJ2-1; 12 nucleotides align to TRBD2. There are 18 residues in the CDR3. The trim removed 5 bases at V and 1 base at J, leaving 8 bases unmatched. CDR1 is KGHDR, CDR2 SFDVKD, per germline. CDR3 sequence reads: CATSGLAGEGGSYNEQFF. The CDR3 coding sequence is TGTGCCACCAGTGGACTAGCGGGAGAAGGAGGATCCTACAATGAGCAGTTCTTC.

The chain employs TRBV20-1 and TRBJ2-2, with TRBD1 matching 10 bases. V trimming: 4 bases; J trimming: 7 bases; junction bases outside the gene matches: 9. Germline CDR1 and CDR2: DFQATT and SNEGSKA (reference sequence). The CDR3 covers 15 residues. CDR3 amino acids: CSATRQGAFGGELFF. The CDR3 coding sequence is TGCAGTGCTACCAGACAGGGGGCATTTGGCGGGGAGCTGTTTTTT.

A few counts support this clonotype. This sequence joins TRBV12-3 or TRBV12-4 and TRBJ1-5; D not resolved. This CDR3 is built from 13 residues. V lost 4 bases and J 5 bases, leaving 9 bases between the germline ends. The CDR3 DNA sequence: TGTGCCAGCAGTTCGACGGAGCATCAGCCCCAGCATTTT. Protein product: CASSSTEHQPQHF.

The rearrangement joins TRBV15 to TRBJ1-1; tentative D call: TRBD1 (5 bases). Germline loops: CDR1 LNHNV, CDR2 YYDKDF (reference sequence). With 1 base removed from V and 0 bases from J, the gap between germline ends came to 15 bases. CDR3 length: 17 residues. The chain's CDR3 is CATSRGGVGTLNTEAFF. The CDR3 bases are TGTGCCACCAGCAGAGGGGGGGTTGGGACCTTGAACACTGAAGCTTTCTTT.

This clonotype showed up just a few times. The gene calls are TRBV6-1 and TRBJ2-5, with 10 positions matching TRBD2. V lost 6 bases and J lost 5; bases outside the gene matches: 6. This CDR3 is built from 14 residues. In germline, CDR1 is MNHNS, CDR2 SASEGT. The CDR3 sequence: CASSPGLALETQYF. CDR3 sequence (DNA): TGTGCCAGCAGCCCGGGACTAGCGCTTGAGACCCAGTACTTC.